A single sample is the source of the 15 T cell receptor beta chains below, sequenced in a study of molecular identifiers for immune sequencing clone quantification. TCRdb used MiXCR to reprocess the PCR reads, holding one entry per CDR3 protein. The table includes some 320,000 distinct CDR3 sequences, about 20% detected once. Sequenced material: naive CD8+ T cells from blood, with Jurkat cell RNA spiked in. Documented subset: FACS-sorted CD8+CD4-CCR7+CD45RA+ naive T cells. These receptors were obtained from a human donor in good health. Some libraries in this study had Jurkat cell RNA spiked in.

As regards this clonotype: This is likely a read error, given that the CDR3 carries no conserved phenylalanine or tryptophan at its end. The chain joins TRBV20-1 to TRBJ2-7; tentatively, D is TRBD2 (5 bases). Germline CDR1 is DFQATT and CDR2 is SNEGSKA (reference sequence). CDR3 length: 11 amino acids. V was shortened by 6 bases and J by 5 bases, with 11 bases between the two germline ends. CDR3 in amino acids: CSARTENEQYL. In DNA form, the CDR3 reads TGCAGTGCCAGGACTGAAAACGAGCAGTACCTC.

Many counts were recorded for this clonotype. The chain joins TRBV2 to TRBJ2-7; no clear D. This CDR3 is 13 amino acids long. V was cut by 3 bases and J by 3 bases, with 9 bases left in between. Germline CDR1 reads SNHLY; CDR2 reads FYNNEI. The CDR3 coding sequence is TGTGCCAGCAGTGAGAACAGCCTCTACGAGCAGTACTTC. Translating gives CASSENSLYEQYF.

This clonotype has a count of ten or more. V gene TRBV28 combines with J gene TRBJ1-2; weak D call: TRBD1 (6 bases). CDR1 MDHEN and CDR2 SYDVKM come from the germline V gene. The CDR3 has 15 residues. V was trimmed by 5 bases and J by 3 bases, leaving 16 bases between them. For the CDR3, the DNA is TGTGCCAGCAGTCAAACAGGGATGCTCGACTATGGCTACACCTTC. Translating it yields CASSQTGMLDYGYTF.

Remarks on this clonotype: Possible read error: a much larger clone is one base away. The rearrangement joins TRBV7-2 to TRBJ2-1, with D possibly being TRBD1 (5 bases). CDR1 is SGHTA and CDR2 is FQGNSA in the germline V gene. The CDR3 has 15 amino acids. V was clipped by 6 bases and J by 0 bases, with 12 bases between them. CDR3 loop: CASRYYRSSYNEQFF. The CDR3 region has the DNA TGTGCCAGCAGATACTACAGGAGCTCCTACAATGAGCAGTTCTTC.

This clonotype appeared a few times. One end of the junction does not line up with germline, which may come from a read error. The CDR3 protein is CASGLGTSGYEQYF. CDR3 DNA sequence: TGTGCCAGCGGCTTAGGGACTAGCGGGTACGAGCAGTACTTC. The rearrangement links TRBV7-9 to TRBJ2-7; the match to TRBD2 covers 12 bases. Germline assignment: CDR1 SEHNR and CDR2 FQNEAQ (reference sequence). The CDR3 is 14 amino acids. Using reference TRBV7-9 and TRBJ2-7 for the parts outside the CDR3, the full variable domain is DTGVSQNPRHKITKRGQNVTFRCDPISEHNRLYWYRQTLGQGPEFLTYFQNEAQLEKSRLLSDRFSAERPKGSFSTLEIQRTEQGDSAMYLCASGLGTSGYEQYFGPGTRLTVT.

The sample holds many counts of this clonotype. The chain couples TRBV6-2 or TRBV6-3 to TRBJ2-2; 8 nucleotides line up with TRBD2. The V gene's germline CDR1 is MNHEY and CDR2 SVGEGT. With 0 bases clipped from V and 4 bases from J, the junction kept 1 base outside the gene matches. The length of the CDR3 is 15 residues. Here the CDR3 DNA reads TGTGCCAGCAGTTACTCACTAGCGGTCACCGGGGAGCTGTTTTTT. This gives the protein CASSYSLAVTGELFF.

This clonotype appeared many times. CDR3 DNA sequence: TGTGCCAGCAGTTACACGGTCACCGGGGAGCTGTTTTTT. Translation gives CASSYTVTGELFF. This sequence joins TRBV2 and TRBJ2-2; D remains unclear. Trimming took 5 bases from V and 4 from J, leaving 8 bases between them. This CDR3 comprises 13 residues. Germline V gives CDR1 SNHLY, CDR2 FYNNEI.

In the case of this clonotype: This could be a read error, since a much larger clone is one nucleotide away. In DNA form, the CDR3 reads TGTGCCAGCAGTTTAGTACAGGGAACAGATAAGCAGTATTTT. This translates into CASSLVQGTDKQYF. The chain has TRBV27 and TRBJ2-3, with TRBD1 as a possible D gene (6 bases). The CDR3 loop spans 14 amino acids. CDR1 is MNHEY, CDR2 SMNVEV, per germline (reference sequence).

As for this clonotype: It may be a read error: a sequence one base away is much more abundant. J is TRBJ2-7 and V is TRBV6-6; possibly TRBD1 for D (5 bases). This CDR3 spans 14 amino acids. CDR1 MNHNY and CDR2 SVGAGI come from the germline V gene (reference sequence). The CDR3 DNA sequence: TGTGCCAACAGTTACCAGGGAAGTTCCTACGAGCAGTACTTC. It translates to CANSYQGSSYEQYF.

This clonotype was observed at least ten times. The CDR3 coding sequence is TGTGCCAGCCGCGGCAGGGATACCACTGAAGCTTTCTTT. It codes for CASRGRDTTEAFF. This chain joins TRBV5-6 and TRBJ1-1; D is perhaps TRBD1 (5 bases). CDR3 length: 13 residues. V was cut by 7 bases and J by 4 bases, with 14 bases left in between. Germline V gene lookup returns CDR1 SGHDT and CDR2 YYEEEE. The full variable domain, with the rest looked up from reference TRBV5-6 and TRBJ1-1, is DAGVTQSPTHLIKTRGQQVTLRCSPKSGHDTVSWYQQALGQGPQFIFQYYEEEERQRGNFPDRFSGHQFPNYSSELNVNALLLGDSALYLCASRGRDTTEAFFGQGTRLTVV.

This clonotype was observed many times. The chain combines TRBV29-1 with TRBJ2-3; D is uncertain. The ends were cut back, 3 bases at V and 1 base at J, with 2 bases in the middle. This CDR3 is built from 11 residues. Germline lookup yields CDR1 SQVTM and CDR2 ANQGSEA. The CDR3 reads CSVDGTDTQYF. The CDR3 DNA reads as TGCAGCGTTGACGGCACAGATACGCAGTATTTT.

This clonotype was seen repeatedly, ten times or more. The chain combines TRBV7-6 with TRBJ2-3, with TRBD2 identical over 14 bases. The J segment lost 3 bases and the V segment lost 4 bases, leaving 3 bases of the junction unmatched. Germline CDR1 reads SGHVS; CDR2 reads FNYEAQ. CDR3 length: 16 residues. DNA of the CDR3: TGTGCCAGCAGCTCGGGGACTAGCGGGAGTACAGATACGCAGTATTTT. This gives the protein CASSSGTSGSTDTQYF.

This clonotype has just a few counts. The chain employs TRBV3-1 and TRBJ2-5; no clear D. This CDR3 comprises 15 residues. V lost 0 bases, J lost 5 bases, and 13 bases lay in between. In germline, CDR1 is LGHDT, CDR2 YNNKEL (reference sequence). CDR3 DNA: TGTGCCAGCAGCCAAGAGGGCCCGCCTGGGGAGACCCAGTACTTC. Translation: CASSQEGPPGETQYF.

In the case of this clonotype: With a much larger clone just one base away, this may be a read error. The chain couples TRBV5-1 to TRBJ1-1; the D is unclear. The germline V gene encodes CDR1 SGHRS and CDR2 YFSETQ. The CDR3 is 12 residues long. The CDR3 nucleotides read TGCGCCAGCAGCCGTACGAACACTGAAGCTCTCTTT. It specifies CASSRTNTEALF.

This clonotype was seen more than once but under ten times. The chain joins TRBV5-4 to TRBJ2-7; no clear D. Germline V lookup: CDR1 SGHNT, CDR2 YYREEE (reference sequence). V gave up 0 bases and J gave up 0 bases, with 10 bases separating them. The CDR3 spans 15 residues. CDR3 sequence reads: CASSLEGYCSYEQYF. The CDR3 DNA reads TGTGCCAGCAGCTTGGAAGGGTATTGCTCCTACGAGCAGTACTTC.